This record looks at one T cell receptor beta chain sequence and its context. Authors' data handling: Amplifying reference gene primers gave estimates of nucleated cell counts. Measured with immunoSEQ multiplex PCR; TCRdb has only the in-frame clones, and not every one. V and J calls and clone size are those listed in that table; D and trimming were worked out from the DNA. In the table there are about 170,000 clones, about 87% of which are singletons. These data are taken from a study of blood T cell repertoires in COVID-19. Study background: The origin of the acute and convalescent COVID-19 samples was the United States, Italy and Spain. T cells, B-cell-depleted T cells, or PBMCs provided the cDNA or gDNA that served as material.

This CDR3 region has 14 residues. Germline CDR1 and CDR2: MNHEY and SMNVEV (reference sequence). Trimming took off 2 bases at V and 4 bases at J, with 11 bases between the two ends. The clonotype originates from a man aged 60-69 years with acute or convalescent COVID-19. Sequencing used peripheral blood. This chain links TRBV27 with TRBJ1-1; D possibly corresponds to TRBD1 (5 bases). CDR3 bases: TGTGCCAGCAGTTTACAGGGTCCAGGCACTGAAGCTTTCTTT. Protein: CASSLQGPGTEAFF.